This TCR beta chain was sequenced during a study of identifying expanded T cells in peripheral blood. CDR1 and CDR2 from the germline V gene are SGHRS and YFSETQ. Germline trimming cut 7 bases from V and 0 bases from J; bases unmatched to any gene: 6. The CDR3 consists of 15 residues. Only in-frame clones appear in the TCRdb table, and some are missing; sequencing was by immunoSEQ multiplex PCR. The sample has about 84,000 clones, 75% to 90% seen once. This chain connects TRBV5-1 to TRBJ1-4; 7 bases map to TRBD1. The material sequenced was blood. This clonotype was obtained from a person aged 18 to 70 in good health. Here the CDR3 reads CASRSGTATNEKLFF. The DNA for the CDR3 is TGCGCCAGCCGCTCCGGGACAGCAACTAATGAAAAACTGTTTTTT.